The next 5 T cell receptor beta chains were all read from a single sample in a study of spatial heterogeneity in lung cancer. Time point specified: sample taken at primary tumor resection. Whole RNA came from tumor, nontumor lung or frozen PBMC and was sequenced without being sorted. From the 5' RACE reads, TCRdb called clonotypes with MiXCR, one entry per CDR3 protein. The data show tens of thousands of distinct CDR3 sequences, with about 6% seen just once and roughly 10% held by the top ten. The sample consisted of PBMCs, taken at surgery. These receptor sequences come from a male donor with early-stage non-small cell lung cancer.

Ten or more counts support this clonotype. V usage is TRBV20-1 and J usage is TRBJ1-5; tentatively, D is TRBD1 (5 bases). V gave up 5 bases and J gave up 0 bases, with 8 bases separating them. The germline V gene encodes CDR1 DFQATT and CDR2 SNEGSKA (reference sequence). The CDR3 is made up of 13 amino acids. The CDR3 DNA is TGCAGTGCTCCTACAGGTAGCAATCAGCCCCAGCATTTT. Translated, it gives CSAPTGSNQPQHF.

This clonotype was counted only a few times. The chain joins TRBV6-2 or TRBV6-3 to TRBJ1-1; D may be TRBD1 (5 bases). This CDR3 has 13 residues. CDR1 is MNHEY, CDR2 SVGEGT, per germline. Trimming pared 4 bases from V and 5 bases from J, leaving 11 bases between. CDR3 protein: CASSSEGWTEAFF. The CDR3 nucleotides are TGTGCCAGCAGTTCAGAGGGGTGGACTGAAGCTTTCTTT.

J is TRBJ1-5 and V is TRBV6-2 or TRBV6-3, with D unresolved. The CDR3 is made up of 18 amino acids. V lost 0 bases to trimming and J lost 2 bases, with 17 bases between them. From germline, CDR1 is MNHEY and CDR2 SVGEGT. The CDR3 DNA follows: TGTGCCAGCAGTTACTCGTCAAGGTCCGTTAGGGGCAATCAGCCCCAGCATTTT. Protein product: CASSYSSRSVRGNQPQHF.

This clonotype was recorded once. This may stem from a read error, because a much larger clone lies one nucleotide away. The chain joins TRBV6-1 to TRBJ1-6, with TRBD1 matching 8 bases. The CDR3 totals 14 residues. The germline V gene encodes CDR1 MNHNS and CDR2 SASEGT. CDR3 bases: TGTGACAGCAGGGGGACAGGCTATAATTCACCCCTCCACTTT. Amino acid sequence: CDSRGTGYNSPLHF.

This clonotype was picked up many times. The chain couples TRBV28 to TRBJ1-4; D is ambiguous. Trimming cost V 3 bases and J 11 bases, with 13 bases left between them. Germline CDR1 and CDR2: MDHEN and SYDVKM. This CDR3 contains 13 residues. CDR3 bases: TGTGCCAGCAGTTTGTTGGACTTGGGGAAACTGTTTTTT. This encodes CASSLLDLGKLFF.